The sequence of this T cell receptor beta chain was determined in a study of T-cell reconstitution after alpha-beta-depleted transplantation in children. This CDR3 contains 13 residues. Study observations and caveats: The high TCRbeta diversity at day 60 in some patients came from surviving recipient T cells and thymic progenitors.

This clonotype has only a few counts. Its specificity is unknown. TCRbeta library construction was performed incorporating unique molecular identifiers. TCRdb used MiXCR to reprocess the PCR reads, holding one entry per CDR3 protein. The sample consists of about 19,000 distinct CDR3 sequences, around 13% of them appearing once. The receptor comes from a female patient aged 2-9 years who had a stem cell transplant for congenital amegakaryocytic thrombocytopenia, so the T cells may come from the graft donor. The starting material was PBMCs, mostly from graft donor cells, obtained 60 days after TCRalphabeta/CD19-depleted stem cell transplant. This chain uses TRBV12-2 with TRBJ1-2. TRBV12-2 is designated a pseudogene. The CDR3 spells CASRLEVYGFDTF. The CDR3 DNA follows: TGTGCAAGTCGCTTAGAAGTATACGGTTTCGACACCTTC.